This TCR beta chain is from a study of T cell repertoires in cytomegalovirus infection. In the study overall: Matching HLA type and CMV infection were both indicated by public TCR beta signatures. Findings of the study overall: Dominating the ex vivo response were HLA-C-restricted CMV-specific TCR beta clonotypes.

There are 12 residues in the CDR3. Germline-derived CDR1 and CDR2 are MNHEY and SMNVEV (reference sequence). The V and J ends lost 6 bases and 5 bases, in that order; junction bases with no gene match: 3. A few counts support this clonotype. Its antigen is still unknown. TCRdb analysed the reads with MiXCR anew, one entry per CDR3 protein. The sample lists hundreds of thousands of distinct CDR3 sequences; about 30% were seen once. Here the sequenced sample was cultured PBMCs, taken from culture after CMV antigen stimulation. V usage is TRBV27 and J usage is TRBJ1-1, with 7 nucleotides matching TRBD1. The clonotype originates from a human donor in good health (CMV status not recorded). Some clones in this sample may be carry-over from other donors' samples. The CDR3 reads CASRTQGTEAFF. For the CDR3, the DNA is TGTGCCAGCAGGACACAGGGGACTGAAGCTTTCTTT.